Listed here are 27 T cell receptor beta chains from one sample, sequenced in a study of cytomegalovirus exposure and HLA in healthy donors. Both 60 Vbeta primers and 13 Jbeta primers went into the PCR. Here immunoSEQ multiplex PCR was the method, and the copy in TCRdb shows in-frame clones only, minus some. The table lists roughly 110,000 clones, 65% to 80% of them singletons. The sample comprised PBMCs. Source of these receptors: a male donor in good health and CMV-seronegative.

V usage is TRBV28 and J usage is TRBJ2-3; TRBD2 matches 9 bases. The CDR3 sequence is 15 residues long. Germline V gene lookup returns CDR1 MDHEN and CDR2 SYDVKM. V shed 3 bases, J shed 0 bases, and the junction held 1 base outside the gene matches. CDR3 residues: CASSFTSGSTDTQYF. The CDR3 nucleotides are TGTGCCAGCAGTTTCACTAGCGGGAGCACAGATACGCAGTATTTT.

About this clone itself: At one boundary the junction diverges from the germline segment, which might be a read error. J is TRBJ2-7 and V is TRBV13, with TRBD1 matching over 7 bases. CDR1 is PRHDT, CDR2 FYEKMQ, per germline (reference sequence). The CDR3 extends over 18 amino acids. The CDR3 is CASSLGGRGGGSSNEQYF. The CDR3 nucleotides are TGTGCCAGCAGCTTAGGGGGGAGAGGGGGCGGATCCTCCAACGAGCAGTACTTC. Together with reference TRBV13 and TRBJ2-7, the CDR3 gives the full variable domain: AAGVIQSPRHLIKEKRETATLKCYPIPRHDTVYWYQQGPGQDPQFLISFYEKMQSDKGSIPDRFSAQQFSDYHSELNMSSLELGDSALYFCASSLGGRGGGSSNEQYFGPGTRLTVT.

CDR3 loop: CASSLGASGAYEQYF. The CDR3 nucleotides are TGCGCCAGCAGCTTGGGCGCTAGCGGGGCCTACGAGCAGTACTTC. This chain joins TRBV5-1 and TRBJ2-5; 9 bases map to TRBD2. Near its end, the DNA agrees better with TRBJ2-7, so the J call may be wrong. Germline assignment: CDR1 SGHRS and CDR2 YFSETQ. CDR3 length: 15 amino acids.

The rearrangement links TRBV7-9 to TRBJ2-1, with 7 bases that match TRBD1. The CDR3 length is 14 residues. The trim removed 5 bases at V and 5 bases at J, leaving 6 bases unmatched. Looked up from germline, CDR1 is SEHNR and CDR2 is FQNEAQ (reference sequence). This chain's CDR3 is CASSRGQVNNEQFF. The CDR3 nucleotides are TGTGCCAGCAGCCGAGGACAGGTCAACAATGAGCAGTTCTTC.

The chain has TRBV6-6 and TRBJ1-2; D gene ambiguous. CDR1 is MNHNY, CDR2 SVGAGI, per germline (reference sequence). The V end lost 6 bases, the J end lost 2 bases, and 4 bases lay between the germline ends. This CDR3 contains 11 residues. The CDR3 is CASRENYGYTF. The DNA for the CDR3 is TGTGCCAGCAGGGAGAACTATGGCTACACCTTC.

The rearrangement links TRBV21-1 to TRBJ1-5; the table calls TRBD1, which could not be checked here. TRBV21-1 is designated a pseudogene. This CDR3 contains 12 residues. CDR3 in amino acids: CASSKRGQPQHF. The DNA for the CDR3 is TGTGCCAGCAGCAAAAGGGGACAGCCCCAGCATTTT.

CDR3 sequence (DNA): TGTGCCAGTAGTAAGGACGCGGGAGAAGACGAGCAGTACTTC. It is translated as CASSKDAGEDEQYF. V gene TRBV19 combines with J gene TRBJ2-7; 7 bases map to TRBD2. V was pared by 4 bases and J by 5 bases, with 8 bases of the junction left unmatched. CDR1 and CDR2 (germline): LNHDA, SQIVND (reference sequence). The CDR3 spans 14 residues. Full variable domain (remainder filled in from reference TRBV19 and TRBJ2-7): DGGITQSPKYLFRKEGQNVTLSCEQNLNHDAMYWYRQDPGQGLRLIYYSQIVNDFQKGDIAEGYSVSREKKESFPLTVTSAQKNPTAFYLCASSKDAGEDEQYFGPGTRLTVT.

The rearrangement joins TRBV4-1 to TRBJ2-1; the match to TRBD1 covers 7 bases. V lost 1 base, J lost 6 bases, and 12 bases stayed unmatched. The CDR3 has 17 residues. Germline V gene data show CDR1 as MGHRA and CDR2 as YSYEKL. The CDR3 loop reads CASSQVTGSPAPNEQFF. CDR3 nucleotide sequence: TGCGCCAGCAGCCAAGTGACAGGGAGCCCTGCTCCCAATGAGCAGTTCTTC.

The sample holds one count of this clone. The V call is TRBV9, the J call TRBJ2-3; 9 bases agree with TRBD2. Germline-derived CDR1 and CDR2 are SGDLS and YYNGEE. The CDR3 length is 15 residues. V lost 4 bases, J lost 4 bases, and 7 bases stayed unmatched. CDR3 in amino acids: CASSSISGRSDTQYF. CDR3 coding DNA: TGTGCCAGCAGCTCCATTAGCGGGAGATCAGATACGCAGTATTTT.

The chain carries TRBV7-7 and TRBJ2-3; TRBD2 aligns across 10 bases. Losses at the gene ends were 6 bases for V and 6 bases for J; bases not matched to a gene: 9. This CDR3 comprises 15 residues. Germline V gives CDR1 SSHAT, CDR2 FNYEAQ (reference sequence). The CDR3 sequence is CASSESGRGGDTQYF. The CDR3 DNA follows: TGTGCCAGCAGTGAAAGCGGGAGGGGGGGGGATACGCAGTATTTT.

The chain uses TRBV15 and TRBJ1-6, with D possibly matching TRBD1 (6 bases). From germline, CDR1 is LNHNV and CDR2 YYDKDF (reference sequence). This CDR3 has 15 residues. The ends were cut back, 3 bases at V and 4 bases at J, with 10 bases in the middle. The CDR3 coding sequence is TGTGCCACCAGCAGCAGGGGTGATTATAATTCACCCCTCCACTTT. Its protein is CATSSRGDYNSPLHF.

CDR3 in amino acids: CSVVGTIGYTF. The CDR3 DNA sequence: TGCAGCGTTGTCGGCACTATCGGCTACACCTTC. The genes are TRBV29-1 and TRBJ1-2; D unresolved. Trimming cost V 4 bases and J 8 bases, with 11 bases left between them. Germline V gives CDR1 SQVTM, CDR2 ANQGSEA. The CDR3 is 11 amino acids.

This chain connects TRBV5-1 to TRBJ1-4; possibly TRBD1 for D (5 bases). The V end lost 3 bases, the J end lost 7 bases, and 13 bases lay between the germline ends. The CDR3 extends over 14 amino acids. Germline-derived CDR1 and CDR2 are SGHRS and YFSETQ. The CDR3 nucleotides are TGCGCCAGCAGCTCCCGGGGGGTTGGTGAAAAACTGTTTTTT. It is translated as CASSSRGVGEKLFF.

The chain joins TRBV5-1 to TRBJ2-5; D unresolved. The CDR3 totals 14 residues. V was pared by 1 base and J by 1 base, with 8 bases between. CDR1 SGHRS and CDR2 YFSETQ come from the germline V gene. The CDR3 loop reads CASSLPGLQETQYF. CDR3 in DNA: TGCGCCAGCAGCTTGCCAGGCCTCCAAGAGACCCAGTACTTC.

CDR3 sequence (DNA): TGTGCCAGCAGCCAACCGGGGGGTGAAAAACTGTTTTTT. This translates into CASSQPGGEKLFF. V usage is TRBV14 and J usage is TRBJ1-4; the D gene is possibly TRBD1 (5 bases). Germline CDR1 is SGHDN and CDR2 is FVKESK. V lost 2 bases and J lost 7, with 8 bases in between. The CDR3 is 13 residues long.

This CDR3 is CASSLEGGQPQHF. Here the CDR3 DNA reads TGTGCCAGCAGCTTAGAGGGAGGTCAGCCCCAGCATTTT. This chain links TRBV7-9 with TRBJ1-5; D is uncertain. The CDR3 runs 13 residues. Between the trimmed V and J ends, which lost 1 base and 6 bases, there was a span of 7 bases. CDR1 and CDR2 from the germline V gene are SEHNR and FQNEAQ (reference sequence).

The rearrangement links TRBV27 to TRBJ2-5, with 7 positions matching TRBD1. Germline V lookup: CDR1 MNHEY, CDR2 SMNVEV (reference sequence). Germline trimming cut 5 bases from V and 9 bases from J; bases unmatched to any gene: 15. The CDR3 sequence is 15 residues long. Written as DNA, the CDR3 is TGTGCCAGCAGTCTTTCCGCGACAGGGCGGCAGGCCCAGTACTTC. Protein sequence: CASSLSATGRQAQYF.

The rearrangement uses TRBV7-9 and TRBJ2-3; D is perhaps TRBD2 (5 bases). Per the germline V gene, CDR1 is SEHNR and CDR2 is FQNEAQ (reference sequence). This CDR3 spans 12 amino acids. V lost 2 bases and J lost 6, with 6 bases in between. The CDR3 loop reads CASSLSGDTQYF. For the CDR3, the DNA is TGTGCCAGCAGCTTAAGCGGTGATACGCAGTATTTT.

This rearrangement joins TRBV4-1 to TRBJ2-1; tentatively, D is TRBD2 (6 bases). This CDR3 is built from 18 residues. Per the germline V gene, CDR1 is MGHRA and CDR2 is YSYEKL. V lost 0 bases to trimming and J lost 0 bases, with 15 bases between them. The CDR3 here is CASSQDVAGTSSYNEQFF. CDR3 nucleotide sequence: TGCGCCAGCAGCCAAGATGTCGCGGGAACCAGCTCCTACAATGAGCAGTTCTTC.

The chain links TRBV5-4 to TRBJ2-7; 13 bases align to TRBD2. Unmatched junction bases numbered 13, after V lost 4 bases and J lost 9 bases. Germline CDR1 reads SGHNT; CDR2 reads YYREEE (reference sequence). The CDR3 consists of 16 residues. The CDR3 is CASSPGITGLAGVQYF. The CDR3 DNA is TGTGCCAGCAGCCCTGGTATTACTGGACTAGCGGGAGTGCAGTACTTC.

The chain employs TRBV4-2 and TRBJ2-2, with TRBD2 matching 8 bases. The CDR3 is 15 residues long. CDR1 and CDR2 (germline): LGHNA, YNFKEQ. J gave up 6 bases and V 4 bases, and 7 bases lay outside the gene matches. CDR3 nucleotides: TGTGCCAGCAGCCCACAGCGGGAGTTCGCCGGGGAGCTGTTTTTT. The encoded protein is CASSPQREFAGELFF.

The chain uses TRBV28 and TRBJ1-1; tentatively, D is TRBD1 (6 bases). V lost 7 bases and J 4 bases, leaving 22 bases between the germline ends. CDR1 is MDHEN and CDR2 is SYDVKM in the germline V gene. The CDR3 sequence is 16 residues long. The CDR3 region is CASTSAGGGDVTEAFF. The CDR3 DNA is TGTGCCAGCACCTCGGCGGGGGGCGGAGATGTCACTGAAGCTTTCTTT.

This clone was seen only once. The V call is TRBV7-2, the J call TRBJ2-7, with 7 bases aligning to TRBD2. The V gene's germline CDR1 is SGHTA and CDR2 FQGNSA. There are 14 residues in the CDR3. J was trimmed by 3 bases and V by 1 base; bases with no gene match: 3. The CDR3, as DNA: TGTGCCAGCAGCTTAGGACTAGCCTTCTACGAGCAGTACTTC. This encodes CASSLGLAFYEQYF.

J is TRBJ1-5 and V is TRBV6-1; D may be TRBD1 (5 bases). Germline-derived CDR1 and CDR2 are MNHNS and SASEGT. The CDR3 sequence is 16 residues long. V was trimmed by 3 bases and J by 3 bases, leaving 15 bases between them. In DNA form, the CDR3 reads TGTGCCAGCAGTGATGATGGGGCCAGCCTCAATCAGCCCCAGCATTTT. Protein sequence: CASSDDGASLNQPQHF.

The gene calls are TRBV19 and TRBJ2-3; TRBD2 agrees at 9 bases. This CDR3 spans 15 amino acids. The germline gives CDR1 LNHDA, CDR2 SQIVND (reference sequence). V lost 5 bases and J lost 0; bases outside the gene matches: 3. CDR3 protein: CASSPGLASTDTQYF. In DNA form, the CDR3 reads TGTGCCAGTAGTCCGGGACTAGCTAGCACAGATACGCAGTATTTT.

This clone showed up just once. The V and J genes are TRBV20-1 and TRBJ1-2, with D unresolved. Germline assignment: CDR1 DFQATT and CDR2 SNEGSKA (reference sequence). The CDR3 is made up of 11 amino acids. Trimming pared 4 bases from V and 4 bases from J, leaving 7 bases between. The CDR3 nucleotides are TGCAGTGCTAAAGGACTCTATGGCTACACCTTC. It encodes CSAKGLYGYTF.

This clone occurred a few times. The V call is TRBV6-4, the J call TRBJ2-1; D is undetermined. Germline V gives CDR1 MRHNA, CDR2 SNTAGT. Trimming shortened V by 0 bases and J by 2 bases, and 11 bases separated the two germline ends. The CDR3 extends over 16 amino acids. In nucleotides, the CDR3 is TGTGCCAGCAGTGACTCCGAAACGGGTCCCTACAATGAGCAGTTCTTC. This sequence encodes CASSDSETGPYNEQFF.